This T cell receptor (beta chain) was sequenced for a study of chemoradiotherapy in HPV16-positive cancers. Repertoires were sampled repeatedly during chemoradiotherapy. The V gene lost 1 base and the J gene lost 8 bases, with 11 bases spanning the gap. The CDR3 loop spans 13 amino acids. Germline V gene data show CDR1 as SNHLY and CDR2 as FYNNEI. Produced via immunoSEQ multiplex PCR; TCRdb's table is partial and in-frame only. This table holds 15,000 to 20,000 clones, just under 80% found once. This specimen was taken from a patient who underwent chemoradiotherapy. The TCR originated in a human donor with HPV-associated anogenital cancer. V usage is TRBV2 and J usage is TRBJ2-5; D is perhaps TRBD1 (6 bases). CDR3 nucleotides: TGTGCCAGCAGTGAAGTGGGGACAAGCACCCAGTACTTC. It is translated as CASSEVGTSTQYF.